Below, 17 T cell receptor beta chains from the same sample are listed, as sequenced in a study of T-cell memory formation after mild COVID-19. TCRdb called the 5' RACE reads again in MiXCR, with one record for every CDR3 protein. Seen here are 300,000 to 400,000 distinct CDR3 sequences, 21% observed once, and the top ten hold 9.5% to 15%. Sequencing was done on a sample of PBMCs or a T cell subset sorted from them (not recorded which). The source of these receptors is an adult woman who had mild COVID-19 (a few samples of this study predate the infection). Cell type and time point are not known.

This clonotype was detected many times. The chain recombines TRBV12-3 or TRBV12-4 with TRBJ2-1; weak D call: TRBD2 (6 bases). Trimming removed 1 base from V and 10 bases from J, with 14 bases in between. This CDR3 comprises 14 residues. CDR3 amino acids: CASSLGYRDSEQFF. DNA for the CDR3: TGTGCCAGCAGTTTAGGCTACCGGGACTCGGAGCAGTTCTTC.

This rearrangement joins TRBV12-3 or TRBV12-4 to TRBJ1-4, with D uncertain. Between the trimmed V and J ends, which lost 7 bases and 4 bases, there was a span of 10 bases. The CDR3 runs 13 residues. This CDR3 is CASTLRVNEKLFF. DNA for the CDR3: TGTGCCAGCACCCTGAGGGTTAATGAAAAACTGTTTTTT.

The chain is built from TRBV5-1 and TRBJ1-1; weak D call: TRBD1 (6 bases). Germline CDR1 and CDR2: SGHRS and YFSETQ. V was cut by 2 bases and J by 5 bases, with 13 bases left in between. This CDR3 has 14 amino acids. The CDR3 loop is CASSFQTGPTEAFF. The CDR3 nucleotides are TGCGCCAGCAGCTTCCAAACAGGGCCAACTGAAGCTTTCTTT.

This clonotype has just a few counts. This chain uses TRBV12-3 or TRBV12-4 with TRBJ2-1; TRBD2 matches 10 bases. J was trimmed by 3 bases and V by 5 bases; bases with no gene match: 4. This CDR3 is built from 15 residues. CDR3 sequence reads: CASSVGTSVYNEQFF. The CDR3 nucleotides read TGTGCCAGCAGTGTCGGGACTAGCGTCTACAATGAGCAGTTCTTC.

This clonotype turned up a few times. The chain uses TRBV6-1 and TRBJ2-5, with 9 positions matching TRBD1. The CDR3 runs to 15 residues. Germline V gives CDR1 MNHNS, CDR2 SASEGT. Germline trimming cut 4 bases from V and 4 bases from J; bases unmatched to any gene: 7. CDR3 residues: CASSGGGTGSETQYF. In DNA, the CDR3 is TGTGCCAGCAGTGGAGGGGGGACAGGGTCAGAGACCCAGTACTTC.

The CDR3 sequence: CASSLGLAGGRGTDTQYF. CDR3 DNA: TGTGCCAGCAGCTTAGGACTAGCGGGAGGGCGCGGCACAGATACGCAGTATTTT. This chain links TRBV7-8 with TRBJ2-3, with 14 nucleotides matching TRBD2. The CDR3 length is 18 residues. The J segment lost 1 base and the V segment lost 1 base, leaving 4 bases of the junction unmatched. Germline V gives CDR1 SGHVS, CDR2 FQNEAQ.

The chain links TRBV7-9 to TRBJ2-5; the match to TRBD2 covers 16 bases. V was pared by 5 bases and J by 5 bases, with 11 bases of the junction left unmatched. Germline CDR1 and CDR2: SEHNR and FQNEAQ (reference sequence). The CDR3 runs to 18 residues. The CDR3 region is CASSPGLAGGLISETQYF. The CDR3 nucleotides are TGTGCCAGCAGCCCGGGACTAGCGGGGGGGCTAATATCGGAGACCCAGTACTTC.

The rearrangement joins TRBV6-2 or TRBV6-3 to TRBJ2-7; 15 positions match TRBD2. Germline lookup yields CDR1 MNHEY and CDR2 SVGEGT. The CDR3 consists of 15 residues. After removal of 8 bases from V and 6 bases from J, the junction contained 8 bases not matched to a gene. Here the CDR3 reads CASAPGLAGGREQYF. The CDR3 DNA is TGTGCCAGCGCCCCTGGACTAGCGGGAGGGCGCGAGCAGTACTTC.

The V call is TRBV15, the J call TRBJ2-4; D is unresolved. The CDR3 has 15 residues. Germline-derived CDR1 and CDR2 are LNHNV and YYDKDF (reference sequence). Deletions cut 5 bases from V and 4 bases from J, with 15 bases between. CDR3 DNA sequence: TGTGCCACCAGCTATGGTCGGCAGACTAAAAACATTCAGTACTTC. Translating gives CATSYGRQTKNIQYF.

The chain joins TRBV6-6 to TRBJ2-6; TRBD2 might be the D (7 bases). V was clipped by 9 bases and J by 2 bases, with 20 bases between them. The CDR3 runs 17 residues. Germline V gene lookup returns CDR1 MNHNY and CDR2 SVGAGI (reference sequence). CDR3 DNA sequence: TGTGCCAGTCAGAGGGGGGGCACTTGGGCTGGGGCCAACGTCCTGACTTTC. Protein sequence: CASQRGGTWAGANVLTF.

V gene TRBV4-1 combines with J gene TRBJ2-1, with 11 bases identical to TRBD2. After removal of 2 bases from V and 7 bases from J, the junction contained 7 bases not matched to a gene. CDR3 length: 16 residues. Germline values: CDR1 MGHRA, CDR2 YSYEKL. CDR3 region: CASSQPTSGSRNEQFF. The CDR3 DNA follows: TGCGCCAGCAGCCAACCCACTAGCGGGAGTCGGAATGAGCAGTTCTTC.

This clonotype was recorded a few times. V gene TRBV7-2 combines with J gene TRBJ2-3; D might be TRBD1 or TRBD2, each matching 6 bases. Germline V lookup: CDR1 SGHTA, CDR2 FQGNSA. The V end was cut by 10 bases, the J end by 2 bases, with 22 bases between. The CDR3 has 16 amino acids. The CDR3 is CATEGVASVITDTQYF. The DNA of the CDR3 is TGTGCCACCGAGGGGGTGGCTAGCGTGATCACAGATACGCAGTATTTT.

This clonotype turned up a few times. The genes are TRBV30 and TRBJ2-3, with 14 positions matching TRBD2. The V segment lost 0 bases and the J segment 5 bases; nucleotides outside the gene matches: 4. This CDR3 contains 16 residues. CDR1 is GTSNPN and CDR2 is SVGIG in the germline V gene (reference sequence). The CDR3 sequence is CAWSVSGLAGGDTQYF. The CDR3 coding sequence is TGTGCCTGGAGTGTATCCGGACTAGCGGGGGGAGATACGCAGTATTTT. The variable domain in full, with the rest retrieved from reference TRBV30 and TRBJ2-3, is SQTIHQWPATLVQPVGSPLSLECTVEGTSNPNLYWYRQAAGRGLQLLFYSVGIGQISSEVPQNLSASRPQDRQFILSSKKLLLSDSGFYLCAWSVSGLAGGDTQYFGPGTRLTVL.

The chain joins TRBV7-8 to TRBJ1-1; D is perhaps TRBD1 (5 bases). Germline V CDR1 and CDR2: SGHVS, FQNEAQ. V gave up 5 bases and J gave up 0 bases, with 13 bases separating them. The CDR3 contains 15 residues. This CDR3 reads CASSTLGGVNTEAFF. The CDR3 DNA is TGTGCCAGCAGCACCCTGGGGGGGGTGAACACTGAAGCTTTCTTT.

This clonotype was picked up a small number of times. The chain links TRBV4-3 to TRBJ2-7; 8 nucleotides match TRBD1. CDR1 is LGHNA, CDR2 YSLEER, per germline. The CDR3 loop spans 16 amino acids. V gave up 0 bases and J gave up 6 bases; unmatched junction bases: 10. CDR3 DNA sequence: TGCGCCAGCAGCCAAGAACAGGACAGGGAAGTTTTCGAGCAGTACTTC. This gives the protein CASSQEQDREVFEQYF.

This chain uses TRBV29-1 with TRBJ2-7; tentative D call: TRBD1 (7 bases). CDR3 length: 15 amino acids. Trimming left V 7 bases short and J 6 bases short, with 25 bases between. Germline V gene lookup returns CDR1 SQVTM and CDR2 ANQGSEA. The CDR3 here is CSGSGDSGGYREQYF. CDR3 in DNA: TGCAGCGGTTCGGGAGACTCAGGGGGTTATCGCGAGCAGTACTTC.

This clonotype was observed a few times. The genes are TRBV12-3 or TRBV12-4 and TRBJ1-2, with D maybe TRBD1 (5 bases). Trimming removed 5 bases from V and 4 bases from J, with 11 bases in between. This CDR3 contains 13 residues. CDR3 DNA: TGTGCCAGCAGTGAAGACAGATTCTATGGCTACACCTTC. It encodes CASSEDRFYGYTF.